This T cell receptor (beta chain) was observed in a study of blood T cell repertoires in COVID-19. Sequencing used immunoSEQ multiplex PCR; TCRdb keeps in-frame clones, though not all of them. The sample has under 200,000 clones, around 87% seen once; the top ten hold about 2.7%. Looked up from germline, CDR1 is KGHDR and CDR2 is SFDVKD. The CDR3 runs 14 residues. Trimming removed 3 bases from V and 6 bases from J; junction bases left unmatched: 1. The rearrangement links TRBV24-1 to TRBJ2-1, with 10 positions matching TRBD2. Material: peripheral blood. The TCR comes from a man aged 35 to 55 with active or convalescent COVID-19. The CDR3 loop reads CATSDIAGGNEQFF. CDR3 coding DNA: TGTGCCACCAGTGATATAGCGGGGGGCAATGAGCAGTTCTTC.